These 14 T cell receptor beta chains were sequenced from one sample in a study of post-analysis software for immune sequencing data. Notes on the study in general: Controls had lower frequencies than patients of 4 or 5 TRBV segments, which included TRBV5-6, TRBV5-1 and TRBV20-1.

What these receptors recognize is not known. Presence of unique molecular identifiers characterized the TCR beta cDNA libraries. Each CDR3 protein gets one entry after TCRdb re-called the PCR reads with MiXCR. The data show 800,000 to 950,000 distinct CDR3 sequences, roughly 50% seen once. Sequencing was done on a sample of blood. The receptor set was obtained from a girl aged 10-17 years with multiple sclerosis.

The genes are TRBV29-1 and TRBJ2-1; TRBD2 is a possible D gene (6 bases). The CDR3 extends over 14 amino acids. Germline loops: CDR1 SQVTM, CDR2 ANQGSEA. V was shortened by 6 bases and J by 7 bases, with 19 bases between the two germline ends. The CDR3 here is CSVQLAGGRNEQFF. The CDR3 DNA sequence: TGCAGCGTCCAACTAGCCGGAGGTAGGAATGAGCAGTTCTTC.

This clonotype came up a few times. The CDR3 spells CSVEVGIHYEQYF. The CDR3 nucleotides read TGCAGCGTTGAAGTCGGGATACACTACGAGCAGTACTTC. The chain uses TRBV29-1 and TRBJ2-7, with a tentative D call TRBD2 (5 bases). V was trimmed by 1 base and J by 3 bases, leaving 10 bases between them. Germline-derived CDR1 and CDR2 are SQVTM and ANQGSEA. This CDR3 is built from 13 residues.

The genes are TRBV5-1 and TRBJ2-2; D might be TRBD2 (5 bases). With 4 bases removed from V and 6 bases from J, the gap between germline ends came to 10 bases. The germline V gene has CDR1 SGHRS and CDR2 YFSETQ. The CDR3 spans 13 residues. The CDR3 DNA sequence: TGCGCCAGCAGCCCCCGGGATCCCGGGGAGCTGTTTTTT. As protein: CASSPRDPGELFF.

Only one count was recorded for this clonotype. V usage is TRBV7-9 and J usage is TRBJ1-2; the D gene is possibly TRBD1 (6 bases). The CDR3 extends over 19 amino acids. The V gene's germline CDR1 is SEHNR and CDR2 FQNEAQ (reference sequence). V was shortened by 5 bases and J by 0 bases, with 25 bases between the two germline ends. As DNA, the CDR3 is TGTGCCAGCAGCGCAACGCTGCGGGGGCAAGCAGTTACTAACTATGGCTACACCTTC. It translates to CASSATLRGQAVTNYGYTF.

This clonotype was counted only a few times. Here the CDR3 reads CASSPGTGGRGGYTF. CDR3 nucleotides: TGTGCCAGCAGTCCCGGGACAGGGGGCCGGGGTGGCTACACCTTC. The chain is built from TRBV12-3 or TRBV12-4 and TRBJ1-2, with 12 bases lining up with TRBD1. The CDR3 extends over 15 amino acids. Unmatched junction bases numbered 8, after V lost 5 bases and J lost 7 bases.

This clonotype has only a few counts. The genes are TRBV20-1 and TRBJ2-3; 10 positions agree with TRBD2. CDR3 size: 16 residues. The J segment lost 1 base and the V segment lost 1 base, leaving 5 bases of the junction unmatched. Germline values: CDR1 DFQATT, CDR2 SNEGSKA (reference sequence). CDR3 region: CSARGTSGTRTDTQYF. The CDR3 DNA follows: TGCAGTGCTAGAGGGACTAGCGGAACGCGCACAGATACGCAGTATTTT.

CDR3 nucleotides: TGTGCCAGCAGCCTCGTCCCGGGACCGTCCTACAATGAGCAGTTCTTC. This translates into CASSLVPGPSYNEQFF. This sequence joins TRBV7-2 and TRBJ2-1, with D perhaps given as TRBD1 or TRBD2 (5 bases each). Germline CDR1 and CDR2: SGHTA and FQGNSA. The CDR3 is 16 residues long. V dropped 5 bases and J dropped 1 base, with 15 bases sitting between them.

The chain combines TRBV20-1 with TRBJ2-7; D might be TRBD1 or TRBD2, each matching 5 bases. CDR1 DFQATT and CDR2 SNEGSKA come from the germline V gene (reference sequence). V was trimmed by 6 bases and J by 4 bases, leaving 10 bases between them. The CDR3 consists of 11 residues. The CDR3 nucleotides are TGCAGTGCAACTGGGGGATACGAGCAGTACTTC. Residues: CSATGGYEQYF.

J is TRBJ2-3 and V is TRBV6-2 or TRBV6-3, with a tentative D call TRBD2 (6 bases). V shed 2 bases and J shed 9 bases, with 12 bases lying between them. The CDR3 consists of 13 residues. Germline V gene sequence: CDR1 MNHEY, CDR2 SVGEGT. CDR3 sequence reads: CASSYPRRGTQYF. CDR3 DNA sequence: TGTGCCAGCAGTTACCCTAGACGGGGGACGCAGTATTTT.

This clonotype was found a few times. This chain links TRBV7-9 with TRBJ2-3, with D unclear. In germline, CDR1 is SEHNR, CDR2 FQNEAQ (reference sequence). The CDR3 is 16 amino acids. Trimming removed 1 base from V and 4 bases from J, with 15 bases in between. The CDR3: CASSLVALAVADTQYF. CDR3 in DNA: TGTGCCAGCAGCTTAGTGGCACTCGCGGTGGCAGATACGCAGTATTTT.

The genes are TRBV5-1 and TRBJ2-1, with D hard to call. V was trimmed by 0 bases and J by 2 bases, leaving 6 bases between them. CDR3 size: 14 residues. CDR1 and CDR2 from the germline V gene are SGHRS and YFSETQ. The CDR3, as DNA: TGCGCCAGCAGCTTGGAAGGACCCTACAATGAGCAGTTCTTC. It codes for CASSLEGPYNEQFF.

Written as DNA, the CDR3 is TGCAGCGTTGAAGGTGTACGACTAGAGGCCGATCGAGAGACCCAGTACTTC. Protein product: CSVEGVRLEADRETQYF. This chain links TRBV29-1 with TRBJ2-7, with D perhaps matching TRBD2 (6 bases). The J call is uncertain, as TRBJ2-5 better fits the DNA end. The CDR3 loop spans 17 amino acids. Germline values: CDR1 SQVTM, CDR2 ANQGSEA.

This clonotype was found a few times. The chain has TRBV10-3 and TRBJ2-3; 7 positions agree with TRBD2. CDR1 and CDR2 from the germline V gene are ENHRY and SYGVKD. CDR3 length equals 14 residues. J was trimmed by 7 bases and V by 6 bases; bases with no gene match: 10. DNA for the CDR3: TGTGCCATCAGAGACGCGGGAGAACATTATACGCAGTATTTT. It is translated as CAIRDAGEHYTQYF.

This clonotype was detected a few times. The J gene is TRBJ2-1, the V gene TRBV7-2, with 11 bases identical to TRBD1. Trimming at V came to 2 bases and at J to 9 bases, leaving 3 bases not matched to a gene. Germline-derived CDR1 and CDR2 are SGHTA and FQGNSA. The length of the CDR3 is 14 residues. The CDR3 spells CASSLRTGGSEQFF. Written as DNA, the CDR3 is TGTGCCAGCAGCTTAAGGACAGGGGGCAGTGAGCAGTTCTTC. Supplemented by reference TRBV7-2 and TRBJ2-1, the full variable domain reads GAGVSQSPSNKVTEKGKDVELRCDPISGHTALYWYRQSLGQGLEFLIYFQGNSAPDKSGLPSDRFSAERTGGSVSTLTIQRTQQEDSAVYLCASSLRTGGSEQFFGPGTRLTVL.